This TCR beta chain was documented in a study of cytomegalovirus exposure and HLA in healthy donors. Whole-study results and caveats: Later analysis identified 16,951 TCR beta sequences associated with HLA alleles, using a false discovery rate threshold of 0.05. Donor immune exposure was known only as CMV serostatus.

Primers for the PCR totalled 60 Vbeta and 13 Jbeta. Sequenced by immunoSEQ multiplex PCR; TCRdb stores in-frame clones only, minus some. The top ten hold less than 2% of the sample, which has around 140,000 clones, more than 75% seen once. As to this clone: Its cognate antigen is unknown.

The length of the CDR3 is 15 residues. V was trimmed by 3 bases and J by 0 bases, leaving 9 bases between them. Germline-derived CDR1 and CDR2 are LNHDA and SQIVND (reference sequence). Sequencing was performed on PBMCs. This clonotype was obtained from a man in his forties in good health and CMV-seronegative. This chain links TRBV19 with TRBJ2-1; D remains ambiguous. The CDR3 bases are TGTGCCAGTAGTATTGGCCCTTCCTCCTACAATGAGCAGTTCTTC. Its translation is CASSIGPSSYNEQFF.